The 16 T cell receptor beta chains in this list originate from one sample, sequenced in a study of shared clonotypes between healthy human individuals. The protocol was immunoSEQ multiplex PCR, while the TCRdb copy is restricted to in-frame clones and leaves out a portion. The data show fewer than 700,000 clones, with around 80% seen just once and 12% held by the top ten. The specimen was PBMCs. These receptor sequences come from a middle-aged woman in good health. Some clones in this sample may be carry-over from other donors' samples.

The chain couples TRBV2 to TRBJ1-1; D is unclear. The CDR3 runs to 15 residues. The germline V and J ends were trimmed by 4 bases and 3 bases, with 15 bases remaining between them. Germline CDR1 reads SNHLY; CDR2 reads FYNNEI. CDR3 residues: CASSAVGPGYTEAFF. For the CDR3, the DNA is TGTGCCAGCAGTGCTGTGGGCCCCGGGTACACTGAAGCTTTCTTT.

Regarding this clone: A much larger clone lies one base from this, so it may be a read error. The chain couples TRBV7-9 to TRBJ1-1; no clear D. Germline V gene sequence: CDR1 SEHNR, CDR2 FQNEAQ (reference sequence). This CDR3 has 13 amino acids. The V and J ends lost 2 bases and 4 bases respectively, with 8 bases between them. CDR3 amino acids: CASSLQMSTEAFF. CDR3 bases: TGTGCCAGCAGCTTACAGATGAGCACTGAAGCTTTCTTT.

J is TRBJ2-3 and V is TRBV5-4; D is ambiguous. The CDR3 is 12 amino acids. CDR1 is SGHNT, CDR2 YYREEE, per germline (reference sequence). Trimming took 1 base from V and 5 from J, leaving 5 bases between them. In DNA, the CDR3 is TGTGCCAGCAGCTTGACTCAAGATACGCAGTATTTT. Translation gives CASSLTQDTQYF.

Here the CDR3 reads CASSSRDRGFYEQYF. The CDR3 DNA reads as TGTGCCAGCAGCTCCCGGGACAGGGGGTTCTACGAGCAGTACTTC. This rearrangement joins TRBV9 to TRBJ2-7; 11 nucleotides align to TRBD1. CDR1 and CDR2 from the germline V gene are SGDLS and YYNGEE. V trimming: 4 bases; J trimming: 3 bases; junction bases outside the gene matches: 6. This CDR3 is 15 amino acids long.

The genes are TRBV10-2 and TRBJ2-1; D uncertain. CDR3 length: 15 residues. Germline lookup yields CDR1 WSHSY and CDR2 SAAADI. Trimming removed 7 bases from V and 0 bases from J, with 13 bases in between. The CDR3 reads CASTSEQSSYNEQFF. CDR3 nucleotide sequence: TGCGCCAGCACATCGGAGCAAAGCTCCTACAATGAGCAGTTCTTC.

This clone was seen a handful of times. CDR3 bases: TGTGCCAGCAGTTTACGAGCGGGATCTCACGGGAGCGAGCAGTACTTC. It translates to CASSLRAGSHGSEQYF. J is TRBJ2-7 and V is TRBV28, with 7 bases that match TRBD2. V lost 2 bases to trimming and J lost 6 bases; unmatched junction nucleotides: 13. This CDR3 is 16 amino acids long. Germline-derived CDR1 and CDR2 are MDHEN and SYDVKM.

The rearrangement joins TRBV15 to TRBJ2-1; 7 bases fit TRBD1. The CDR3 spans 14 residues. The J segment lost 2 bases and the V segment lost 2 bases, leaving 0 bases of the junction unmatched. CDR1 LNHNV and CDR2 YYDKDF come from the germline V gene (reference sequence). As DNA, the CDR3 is TGTGCCACCAGCAGACAGGGGGCCTACAATGAGCAGTTCTTC. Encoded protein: CATSRQGAYNEQFF.

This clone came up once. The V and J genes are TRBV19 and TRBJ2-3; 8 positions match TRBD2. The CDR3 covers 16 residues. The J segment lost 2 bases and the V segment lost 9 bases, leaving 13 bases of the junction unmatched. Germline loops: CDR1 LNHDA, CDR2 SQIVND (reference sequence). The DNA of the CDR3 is TGTGCCAGCAACATCGGCGGGGGGCGCAACACAGATACGCAGTATTTT. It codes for CASNIGGGRNTDTQYF.

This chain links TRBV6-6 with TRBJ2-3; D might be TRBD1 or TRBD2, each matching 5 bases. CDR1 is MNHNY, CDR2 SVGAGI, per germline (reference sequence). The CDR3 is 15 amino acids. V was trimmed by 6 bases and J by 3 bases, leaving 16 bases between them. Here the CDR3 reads CASRDTAWGTDTQYF. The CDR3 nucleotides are TGTGCCAGCAGGGACACAGCCTGGGGGACAGATACGCAGTATTTT.

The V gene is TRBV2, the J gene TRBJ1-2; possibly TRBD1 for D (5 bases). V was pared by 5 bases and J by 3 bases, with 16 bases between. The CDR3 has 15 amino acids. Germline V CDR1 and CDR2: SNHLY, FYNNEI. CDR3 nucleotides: TGTGCCAGCAGTCGGGCAGGGCGGGGGGACTATGGCTACACCTTC. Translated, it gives CASSRAGRGDYGYTF.

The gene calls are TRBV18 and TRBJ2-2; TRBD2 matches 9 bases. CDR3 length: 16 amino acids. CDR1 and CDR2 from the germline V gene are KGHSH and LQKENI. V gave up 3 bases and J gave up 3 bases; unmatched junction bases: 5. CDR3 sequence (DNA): TGTGCCAGCTCACCCACCGGCGGGAGGGACACCGGGGAGCTGTTTTTT. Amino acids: CASSPTGGRDTGELFF.

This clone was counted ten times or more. The CDR3 bases are TGTGCCAGCAGCGTCCAGACTAGCGGGATCGGGGAGCTGTTTTTT. It codes for CASSVQTSGIGELFF. The V and J genes are TRBV28 and TRBJ2-2; 11 bases line up with TRBD2. CDR3 length: 15 residues. In germline, CDR1 is MDHEN, CDR2 SYDVKM. J was trimmed by 7 bases and V by 6 bases; bases with no gene match: 7.

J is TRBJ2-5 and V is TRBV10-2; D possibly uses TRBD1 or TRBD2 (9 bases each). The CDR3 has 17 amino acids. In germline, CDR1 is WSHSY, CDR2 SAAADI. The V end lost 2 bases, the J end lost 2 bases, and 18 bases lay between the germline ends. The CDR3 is CASSEGTGTSQQETQYF. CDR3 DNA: TGCGCCAGCAGTGAGGGGACAGGGACTAGCCAACAAGAGACCCAGTACTTC.

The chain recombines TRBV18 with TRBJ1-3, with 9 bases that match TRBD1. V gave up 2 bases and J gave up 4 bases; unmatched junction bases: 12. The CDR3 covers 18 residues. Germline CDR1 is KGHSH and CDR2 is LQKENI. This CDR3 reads CASSPTMPGTGIGNTIYF. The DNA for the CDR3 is TGTGCCAGCTCACCAACCATGCCTGGGACAGGGATCGGAAACACCATATATTTT.

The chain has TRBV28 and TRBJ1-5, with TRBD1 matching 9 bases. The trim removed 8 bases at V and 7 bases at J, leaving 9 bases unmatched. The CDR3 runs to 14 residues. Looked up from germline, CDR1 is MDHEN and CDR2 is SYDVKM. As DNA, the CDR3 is TGTGCCAGCTTTAGACGGGACAGGGCACAGCCCCAGCATTTT. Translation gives CASFRRDRAQPQHF.

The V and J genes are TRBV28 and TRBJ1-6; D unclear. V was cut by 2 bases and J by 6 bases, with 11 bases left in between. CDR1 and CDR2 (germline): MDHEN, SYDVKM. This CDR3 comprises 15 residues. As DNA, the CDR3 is TGTGCCAGCAGTTTAGGTGGGCAGTCTAATTCACCCCTCCACTTT. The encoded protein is CASSLGGQSNSPLHF.